The present T cell receptor (beta chain) was sequenced within a study of blood T cell repertoires in COVID-19. In the original analysis: Reference gene primer amplification in the assay estimated nucleated cell counts. Libraries were prepared by immunoSEQ multiplex PCR; TCRdb keeps only in-frame clonotypes and omits some of them. That table is the source of V, J and clone size, and D and trimming were worked out from the DNA. The sample contains some 83,000 clones, roughly four fifths of which appear only once. The germline gives CDR1 SGHRS, CDR2 YFSETQ. J was trimmed by 7 bases and V by 3 bases; bases with no gene match: 7. This CDR3 is built from 14 residues.

This receptor was taken from a human donor in a cohort sampled during active COVID-19. The chain joins TRBV5-1 to TRBJ2-5, with TRBD1 matching 9 bases. Sequencing was carried out using peripheral blood. CDR3 coding DNA: TGCGCCAGCAGCTCAGGACAGGGGCAGGGGACCCAGTACTTC. Its protein product is CASSSGQGQGTQYF.